These 18 T cell receptor beta chains share one sample of origin, sequenced in a study of cytomegalovirus exposure and HLA in healthy donors. The primer mix had 60 Vbeta and 13 Jbeta primers. The table came from immunoSEQ multiplex PCR; TCRdb's copy has only in-frame clones and leaves some out. The sample yields approximately 180,000 clones, around 80% seen once. Sequenced input: PBMCs. These receptors were taken from a woman in her forties or fifties in good health and CMV-seropositive.

The rearrangement joins TRBV30 to TRBJ1-1; unclear D gene. V was clipped by 4 bases and J by 7 bases, with 19 bases between them. Germline V gene data show CDR1 as GTSNPN and CDR2 as SVGIG (reference sequence). This CDR3 contains 14 residues. The DNA for the CDR3 is TGTGCCTGGACTCCCCCTGGGCAGCTGATTGAAGCTTTCTTT. This encodes CAWTPPGQLIEAFF.

V is TRBV4-1 and J is TRBJ1-5, with D perhaps matching TRBD1 (6 bases). V was trimmed by 4 bases and J by 3 bases, leaving 10 bases between them. The CDR3 covers 14 residues. Per the germline V gene, CDR1 is MGHRA and CDR2 is YSYEKL. The CDR3 DNA reads TGCGCCAGCAGCCCGGGACACAACAATCAGCCCCAGCATTTT. This encodes CASSPGHNNQPQHF.

This clone came up once. The rearrangement links TRBV5-1 to TRBJ2-3, with 7 bases that match TRBD1. Trimming took 6 bases from V and 2 from J; bases not matched to a gene: 6. CDR3 length: 14 amino acids. Germline assignment: CDR1 SGHRS and CDR2 YFSETQ. CDR3 nucleotides: TGCGCCAGCATCCCAGGGGGACCCACAGATACGCAGTATTTT. It translates to CASIPGGPTDTQYF.

The chain carries TRBV15 and TRBJ1-5; D call uncertain. This CDR3 is built from 16 residues. The germline gives CDR1 LNHNV, CDR2 YYDKDF (reference sequence). The V end was cut by 1 base, the J end by 2 bases, with 12 bases between. CDR3 amino acids: CATSRGGSRGNQPQHF. CDR3 DNA sequence: TGTGCCACCAGCAGAGGAGGATCGAGGGGCAATCAGCCCCAGCATTTT.

In its sample, this clone was seen a few times. This chain joins TRBV30 and TRBJ1-2, with 9 positions matching TRBD1. After removal of 4 bases from V and 3 bases from J, the junction contained 12 bases not matched to a gene. Germline-derived CDR1 and CDR2 are GTSNPN and SVGIG (reference sequence). The CDR3 covers 16 residues. The CDR3 protein is CAWTFWTGEFYYGYTF. As DNA, the CDR3 is TGTGCCTGGACCTTCTGGACAGGGGAGTTTTACTATGGCTACACCTTC.

This clone was found a few times. The rearrangement links TRBV6-4 to TRBJ2-3; 8 nucleotides line up with TRBD1. V dropped 7 bases and J dropped 3; count of bases not matched to a gene: 9. This CDR3 is built from 15 residues. Germline loops: CDR1 MRHNA, CDR2 SNTAGT. The CDR3 nucleotides read TGTGCCAGCACCAAGACAGGGGCAATAACAGATACGCAGTATTTT. This gives the protein CASTKTGAITDTQYF.

The rearrangement links TRBV6-5 to TRBJ1-2, with a tentative D call TRBD1 (6 bases). This CDR3 has 12 amino acids. Germline V gene lookup returns CDR1 MNHEY and CDR2 SVGAGI. V was pared by 8 bases and J by 7 bases, with 14 bases between. This CDR3 is CASFAGEGGYTF. Written as DNA, the CDR3 is TGTGCCAGCTTTGCAGGGGAGGGTGGCTACACCTTC.

J is TRBJ2-1 and V is TRBV29-1; TRBD1 matches 8 bases. The CDR3 extends over 12 amino acids. Unmatched junction bases numbered 2, after V lost 6 bases and J lost 4 bases. From germline, CDR1 is SQVTM and CDR2 ANQGSEA. The chain's CDR3 is CSVQGDYNEQFF. DNA of the CDR3: TGCAGCGTACAGGGGGATTACAATGAGCAGTTCTTC.

The genes are TRBV30 and TRBJ1-1; D not certain. CDR3 length: 10 amino acids. Per germline, CDR1 GTSNPN and CDR2 SVGIG (reference sequence). V lost 7 bases and J 10 bases, leaving 13 bases between the germline ends. CDR3 in amino acids: CASARPRAFF. CDR3 nucleotides: TGTGCCTCCGCGCGGCCCAGAGCTTTCTTT.

V is TRBV6-5 and J is TRBJ2-2; no reliable D call. Germline CDR1 and CDR2: MNHEY and SVGAGI. V was shortened by 2 bases and J by 0 bases, with 7 bases between the two germline ends. There are 15 residues in the CDR3. This CDR3 reads CASSYEQANTGELFF. The CDR3 bases are TGTGCCAGCAGTTACGAGCAGGCGAACACCGGGGAGCTGTTTTTT.

This sequence joins TRBV5-1 and TRBJ2-7; the match to TRBD1 covers 9 bases. CDR1 is SGHRS and CDR2 is YFSETQ in the germline V gene. There are 16 residues in the CDR3. J was trimmed by 6 bases and V by 4 bases; bases with no gene match: 14. The CDR3 sequence is CASSRQGGDEGGEQYF. In DNA form, the CDR3 reads TGCGCCAGCAGCCGACAGGGGGGCGACGAGGGAGGCGAGCAGTACTTC. Using reference TRBV5-1 and TRBJ2-7 for the parts outside the CDR3, the full variable domain is KAGVTQTPRYLIKTRGQQVTLSCSPISGHRSVSWYQQTPGQGLQFLFEYFSETQRNKGNFPGRFSGRQFSNSRSEMNVSTLELGDSALYLCASSRQGGDEGGEQYFGPGTRLTVT.

This clone was seen a handful of times. V usage is TRBV2 and J usage is TRBJ1-1; D is possibly TRBD1 (6 bases). Germline assignment: CDR1 SNHLY and CDR2 FYNNEI. V was pared by 10 bases and J by 3 bases, with 18 bases between. CDR3 size: 14 residues. DNA for the CDR3: TGTGCCACCACCCAGGGGCGTAGGGACACTGAAGCTTTCTTT. It yields the protein CATTQGRRDTEAFF. The entire variable domain, with the rest obtained from reference TRBV2 and TRBJ1-1, is as follows: EPEVTQTPSHQVTQMGQEVILRCVPISNHLYFYWYRQILGQKVEFLVSFYNNEISEKSEIFDDQFSVERPDGSNFTLKIRSTKLEDSAMYFCATTQGRRDTEAFFGQGTRLTVV.

The chain has TRBV2 and TRBJ2-1, with D perhaps TRBD1 (6 bases). The CDR3 is 13 amino acids. Germline CDR1 is SNHLY and CDR2 is FYNNEI. V gave up 7 bases and J gave up 6 bases, with 13 bases separating them. The CDR3, as DNA: TGTGCCAGCACCGAGACCAGGGGCAATGAGCAGTTCTTC. This translates into CASTETRGNEQFF.

The rearrangement uses TRBV7-6 and TRBJ2-5, with 11 nucleotides matching TRBD2. Germline assignment: CDR1 SGHVS and CDR2 FNYEAQ. Trimming at V came to 5 bases and at J to 3 bases, leaving 5 bases not matched to a gene. The CDR3 totals 15 residues. CDR3 residues: CASSRGLAGEETQYF. Written as DNA, the CDR3 is TGTGCCAGCAGCCGCGGACTAGCGGGTGAAGAGACCCAGTACTTC. The complete variable domain, with remaining parts taken from reference TRBV7-6 and TRBJ2-5, reads GAGVSQSPRYKVTKRGQDVALRCDPISGHVSLYWYRQALGQGPEFLTYFNYEAQQDKSGLPNDRFSAERPEGSISTLTIQRTEQRDSAMYRCASSRGLAGEETQYFGPGTRLLVL.

The chain is built from TRBV7-9 and TRBJ1-6; the D is unclear. The germline V and J ends were trimmed by 1 base and 7 bases, with 11 bases remaining between them. Germline lookup yields CDR1 SEHNR and CDR2 FQNEAQ (reference sequence). CDR3 length equals 15 residues. Here the CDR3 reads CASSLGARLNSPLHF. The DNA for the CDR3 is TGTGCCAGCAGCTTAGGAGCCAGACTAAATTCACCCCTCCACTTT.

J is TRBJ2-7 and V is TRBV5-1; 8 bases map to TRBD1. This CDR3 is 13 amino acids long. CDR1 and CDR2 from the germline V gene are SGHRS and YFSETQ. Losses at the gene ends were 4 bases for V and 5 bases for J; bases not matched to a gene: 5. CDR3 in DNA: TGCGCCAGCAGCCTAGACAGGGGAAACGAGCAGTACTTC. Protein product: CASSLDRGNEQYF.

The V and J genes are TRBV27 and TRBJ2-1, with 7 bases matching TRBD2. The CDR3 is made up of 17 amino acids. Germline CDR1 reads MNHEY; CDR2 reads SMNVEV (reference sequence). After removal of 6 bases from V and 2 bases from J, the junction contained 13 bases not matched to a gene. As DNA, the CDR3 is TGTGCCAGCAGGTCTCTCATACTAGCGAGGGCCTACAATGAGCAGTTCTTC. Its translation: CASRSLILARAYNEQFF.

The chain is built from TRBV10-3 and TRBJ1-1; D possibly corresponds to TRBD1 (6 bases). The length of the CDR3 is 17 residues. From germline, CDR1 is ENHRY and CDR2 SYGVKD. The ends were cut back, 0 bases at V and 1 base at J, with 15 bases in the middle. CDR3 sequence reads: CAISESPGQPWNTEAFF. The CDR3 DNA follows: TGTGCCATCAGTGAGTCTCCGGGACAACCATGGAACACTGAAGCTTTCTTT.